These 2 T cell receptor beta chains were sequenced from one sample in a study of shared clonotypes between healthy human individuals. Naive CD8 populations comprised CD45RO-negative cells positively selected for CCR7, excluding terminally differentiated effector memory CD45RA+ cells. Sequencing used immunoSEQ multiplex PCR; TCRdb keeps in-frame clones, though not all of them. The sample includes about 2.1 million clones, 85% to 95% of them seen just once. Sequencing used naive CD8+ T cells from PBMCs. These receptors came from a man aged 18 to 29 in good health. Some clones in this sample may be carry-over from other donors' samples.

This clone came up once. The gene calls are TRBV7-3 and TRBJ2-3, with TRBD2 identical over 9 bases. Germline V gene sequence: CDR1 SGHTA, CDR2 FQGTGA. The V gene end was trimmed by 4 bases and the J gene end by 4 bases; junction bases not matched to a gene: 12. The CDR3 contains 17 residues. The DNA for the CDR3 is TGTGCCAGCAGCTCTGACTCACGCGGGAGGGGGTCAGATACGCAGTATTTT. Encoded protein: CASSSDSRGRGSDTQYF.

The J gene is TRBJ2-5, the V gene TRBV10-1; D is unclear. The CDR3 totals 10 residues. In germline, CDR1 is WNHNN, CDR2 SYGVQD (reference sequence). V dropped 9 bases and J dropped 5 bases, with 7 bases sitting between them. The CDR3 DNA is TGCGCCAGGCCCAGGGAGACCCAGTACTTC. Amino acid sequence: CARPRETQYF.